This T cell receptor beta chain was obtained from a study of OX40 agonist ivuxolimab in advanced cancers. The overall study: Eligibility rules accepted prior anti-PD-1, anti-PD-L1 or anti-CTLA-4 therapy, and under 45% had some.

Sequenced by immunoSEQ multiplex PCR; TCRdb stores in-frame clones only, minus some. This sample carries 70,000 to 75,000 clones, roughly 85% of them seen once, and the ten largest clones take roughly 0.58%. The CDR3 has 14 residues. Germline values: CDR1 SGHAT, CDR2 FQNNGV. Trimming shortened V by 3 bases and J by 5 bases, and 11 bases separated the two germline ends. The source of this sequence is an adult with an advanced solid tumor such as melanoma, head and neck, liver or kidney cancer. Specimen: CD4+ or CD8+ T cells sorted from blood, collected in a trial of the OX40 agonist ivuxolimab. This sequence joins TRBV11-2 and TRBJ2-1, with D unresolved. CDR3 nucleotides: TGTGCCAGCAGCTTCAGTTCGGCGGACAATGAGCAGTTCTTC. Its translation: CASSFSSADNEQFF.